Listed below are T cell receptor beta chains from one sample, sequenced in a study of blood T cell repertoires in COVID-19. Data came from immunoSEQ multiplex PCR; TCRdb stores just in-frame clones and leaves some out. The sample lists 25,000 to 30,000 clones; around four fifths were seen once. Sequenced material: peripheral blood. All receptors derive from a woman between 70 and 85 years old with active or convalescent COVID-19. The CDR3 runs from the conserved cysteine through the conserved F or W. The D gene is left open where the match is weak. Clone sizes are given selectively: once, few, many, or a class where the clone is expanded.

v_call,d_call,clone_size,j_call,cdr3_aa,cdr3_nt
TRBV6-6,-,few,TRBJ2-3,CASRNPGLTDTQYF,TGTGCCAGCAGGAACCCGGGACTGACAGATACGCAGTATTTT
TRBV29-1,-,-,TRBJ2-5,CSLGAGGVQETQYF,TGCAGCTTGGGGGCCGGCGGAGTCCAAGAGACCCAGTACTTC
TRBV28,TRBD2,-,TRBJ2-7,CASSNLGGSGRGEQYF,TGTGCCAGCAGTAACCTCGGGGGTAGCGGGAGGGGCGAGCAGTACTTC
TRBV2,-,few,TRBJ1-6,CASSEALRQGSPLHF,TGTGCCAGCAGTGAAGCGCTCCGACAAGGATCACCCCTCCACTTT
TRBV19,TRBD1,few,TRBJ1-5,CASNGGTAGAQPQHF,TGTGCCAGTAATGGGGGGACAGCCGGCGCTCAGCCCCAGCATTTT
TRBV19,TRBD2,-,TRBJ2-7,CASSKGLAGRRYEQYF,TGTGCCAGTAGTAAGGGACTAGCGGGAAGACGCTACGAGCAGTACTTC
TRBV6-1,TRBD2,-,TRBJ2-3,CASSDRGAGGTDTQYF,TGTGCCAGCAGTGACCGCGGAGCGGGGGGCACAGATACGCAGTATTTT
TRBV7-8,-,-,TRBJ2-5,CASSVTRAKETQYF,TGTGCCAGCAGCGTAACTAGGGCTAAAGAGACCCAGTACTTC
TRBV27,TRBD1,-,TRBJ2-7,CASSMGQGGYEQYF,TGTGCCAGCAGTATGGGACAGGGTGGGTACGAGCAGTACTTC
TRBV28,TRBD1,-,TRBJ2-3,CASSPPGQGFSDTQYF,TGTGCCAGCAGTCCTCCGGGACAGGGCTTTTCAGATACGCAGTATTTT
TRBV9,TRBD2,-,TRBJ2-1,CASSLRLASNEQFF,TGTGCCAGCAGCCTCCGACTAGCGAGCAATGAGCAGTTCTTC
TRBV25-1,TRBD1,-,TRBJ1-2,CASSEPETGNYGYTF,TGTGCCAGCAGTGAACCTGAGACAGGGAACTATGGCTACACCTTC
TRBV7-9,-,-,TRBJ2-2,CASLKGAMDTGELFF,TGTGCCAGCTTAAAAGGGGCGATGGACACCGGGGAGCTGTTTTTT
TRBV3-1/TRBV3-2,-,-,TRBJ2-5,CASSQGWGPETQYF,TGTGCCAGCAGCCAAGGTTGGGGGCCGGAGACCCAGTACTTC
TRBV12-3/TRBV12-4,-,-,TRBJ2-1,CASSLQIYNEQFF,TGTGCCAGCAGTTTGCAGATCTACAATGAGCAGTTCTTC
TRBV18,TRBD1,few,TRBJ2-7,CASSPAGTGLSYEQYF,TGTGCCAGCTCTCCTGCCGGGACAGGTCTCTCCTACGAGCAGTACTTC
TRBV5-1,TRBD1,-,TRBJ2-1,CASRQGAGNEQFF,TGCGCCAGCCGACAGGGGGCGGGCAATGAGCAGTTCTTC
TRBV5-1,-,-,TRBJ1-1,CASSWGDGTNTEAFF,TGCGCCAGCAGCTGGGGGGACGGAACGAACACTGAAGCTTTCTTT
TRBV10-3,TRBD2,-,TRBJ2-5,CAISEGLAGGVQETQYF,TGTGCCATCAGCGAAGGACTAGCGGGGGGGGTCCAAGAGACCCAGTACTTC
TRBV15,-,-,TRBJ2-2,CATSREAGAGELFF,TGTGCCACCAGCAGAGAAGCGGGCGCCGGGGAGCTGTTTTTT
TRBV19,TRBD1,-,TRBJ1-6,CASSIGQGSNYSPLHF,TGTGCCAGTAGTATCGGACAGGGGAGTAACTATTCACCCCTCCACTTT
TRBV10-3,-,-,TRBJ1-3,CAITPGLTSSGNTIYF,TGTGCCATCACCCCGGGACTGACGAGCTCTGGAAACACCATATATTTT
TRBV6-6,-,-,TRBJ1-5,CASIAGGDVRPQHF,TGTGCCAGCATCGCTGGGGGGGACGTACGGCCCCAGCATTTT